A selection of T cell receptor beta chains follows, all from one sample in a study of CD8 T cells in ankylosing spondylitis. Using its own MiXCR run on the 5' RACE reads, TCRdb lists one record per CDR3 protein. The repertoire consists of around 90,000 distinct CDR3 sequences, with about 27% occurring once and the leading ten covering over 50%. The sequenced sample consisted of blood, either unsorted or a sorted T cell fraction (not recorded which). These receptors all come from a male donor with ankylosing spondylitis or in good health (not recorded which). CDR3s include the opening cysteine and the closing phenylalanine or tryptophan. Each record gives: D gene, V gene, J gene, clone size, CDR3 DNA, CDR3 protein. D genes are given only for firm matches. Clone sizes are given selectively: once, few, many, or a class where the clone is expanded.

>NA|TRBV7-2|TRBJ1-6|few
TGTGCCAGCAGCCGGGACGGATATAATTCACCCCTCCACTTT
CASSRDGYNSPLHF
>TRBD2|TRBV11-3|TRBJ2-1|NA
TGTGCCAGCAGCCTGACTAGCGGGAGGATAAATGAGCAGTTCTTC
CASSLTSGRINEQFF
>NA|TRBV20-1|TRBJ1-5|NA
TGCAGTGCTCGGAGCCGGGACAAACATAGCAATCAGCCCCAGCATTTT
CSARSRDKHSNQPQHF
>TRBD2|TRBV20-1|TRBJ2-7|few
TGCAGTGTGGTAGCGGGAGGTCTCTACGAGCAGTACTTC
CSVVAGGLYEQYF
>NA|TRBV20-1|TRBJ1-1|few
TGCAGTGCTAGTAACCGGGGGCGGAAAGCTTTCTTT
CSASNRGRKAFF
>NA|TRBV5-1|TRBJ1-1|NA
TGCGCCAGCAGCTTGACCGGGACACGGAAAACTTGGGCTAATGGCCCCAACTTGGCTGAAGCTTTCTTT
CASSLTGTRKTWANGPNLAEAFF
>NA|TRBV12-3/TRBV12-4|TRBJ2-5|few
TGTGCCAGCAGTCCCTCGACGCGCCAAGAGACCCAGTACTTC
CASSPSTRQETQYF
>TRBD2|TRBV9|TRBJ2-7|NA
TGTGCCAGCAGCGTAGGAGCGGGAGCCTACGAGCAGTACTTC
CASSVGAGAYEQYF
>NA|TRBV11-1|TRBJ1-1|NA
TGTGCCAGCAGCTCCTGGGGCCTTAACTACAGTGAAGCTTTCTTT
CASSSWGLNYSEAFF
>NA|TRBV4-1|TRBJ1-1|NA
TGCGCCAGCAGCCAACAGGGACGGAACACTGAAGCTTTCTTT
CASSQQGRNTEAFF
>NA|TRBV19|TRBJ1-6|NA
TGTGCCAGTAGTCGACCGGGTCCGGTTCCCCTCCACTTT
CASSRPGPVPLHF
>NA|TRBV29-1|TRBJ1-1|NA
TGCAGCGTTGGTGGGCGAATGAACACTGAAGCTTTCTTT
CSVGGRMNTEAFF
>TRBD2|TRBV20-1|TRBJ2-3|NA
TGCAGTGCTAGAGATCTCTTAACTAGCGGCTCAGATACGCAGTATTTT
CSARDLLTSGSDTQYF
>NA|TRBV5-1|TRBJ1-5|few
TGCGCCAGCAGCTTGGACGGGGGCGCGGGCAATCAGCCCCAGCATTTT
CASSLDGGAGNQPQHF
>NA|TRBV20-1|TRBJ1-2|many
TGCAGTAAGAGAGAAGACACTCATGGCTACACCTTC
CSKREDTHGYTF
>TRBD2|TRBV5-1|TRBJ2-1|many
TGCGCCAGCAGCTTGGGATTAGCGGGGGGCAGGAGCTCCTACAATGAGCAGTTCTTC
CASSLGLAGGRSSYNEQFF
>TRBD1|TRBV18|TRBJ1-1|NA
TGTGCCAGCTCGCGAAACCGCGAGGGGGCCACTGAAGCTTTCTTT
CASSRNREGATEAFF
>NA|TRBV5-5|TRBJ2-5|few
TGTGCCAGCAGCTTGGCGCCTTACCCACAGAGAACCCAAGAGACCCAGTACTTC
CASSLAPYPQRTQETQYF
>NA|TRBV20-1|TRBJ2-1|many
TGCAGTGCTACATCTACCAGCCCAGAGCAGTTCTTC
CSATSTSPEQFF
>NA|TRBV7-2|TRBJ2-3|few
TGTGCCAGCAGCTTCAACAGGGGGGGAGATACGCAGTATTTT
CASSFNRGGDTQYF
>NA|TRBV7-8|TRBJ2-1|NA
TGTGCCAGCAGCTGGGACGCCTCCTACAATGAGCAGTTCTTC
CASSWDASYNEQFF
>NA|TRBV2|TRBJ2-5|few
TGTGCCAGCAGTGTTGTTAGGGGACGTACCCAGTACTTC
CASSVVRGRTQYF
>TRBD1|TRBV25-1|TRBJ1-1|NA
TGTGCCAGCAGTGAAGTGGGAGGGGGCGAGGCTTTCTTT
CASSEVGGGEAFF